The source of this T cell receptor (beta chain) is a study of glioma-infiltrating T cells after dendritic cell vaccination. V gave up 10 bases and J gave up 0 bases, with 12 bases separating them. Germline CDR1 MNHEY, CDR2 SVGAGI. The CDR3 is made up of 13 amino acids. Time point meaning: after dendritic cell vaccination, including at tumor progression/relapse. Profiled with immunoSEQ multiplex PCR; TCRdb holds only in-frame clones, not every one. The table has some 110,000 clones, 90% seen once. Sequencing used blood, obtained after dendritic cell vaccination. This clonotype was obtained from a human donor with glioblastoma. The V and J genes are TRBV6-5 and TRBJ1-1; D may be TRBD1 (6 bases). CDR3 in DNA: TGTGCCACTTGGACAGAGATGAACACTGAAGCTTTCTTT. It specifies CATWTEMNTEAFF.